One and the same sample provided the 29 T cell receptor beta chains below, sequenced in a study of OX40 agonist ivuxolimab in advanced cancers. Data came from immunoSEQ multiplex PCR; TCRdb stores just in-frame clones and leaves some out. The sample carries tens of thousands of clones, roughly 88% recorded once. Material: CD4+ or CD8+ T cells sorted from blood, obtained in a trial of the OX40 agonist ivuxolimab. The receptors come from an adult with an advanced solid tumor such as melanoma, head and neck, liver or kidney cancer.

Only a few counts were recorded for this clone. The chain combines TRBV18 with TRBJ1-6; the D gene is possibly TRBD1 (6 bases). The CDR3 contains 13 residues. The germline gives CDR1 KGHSH, CDR2 LQKENI. V shed 5 bases and J shed 9 bases, with 11 bases lying between them. The CDR3 DNA reads as TGTGCCAGCTCAACCGACAGGAGTTCACCCCTCCACTTT. It is translated as CASSTDRSSPLHF.

The genes are TRBV10-1 and TRBJ1-5; D is undetermined. This CDR3 spans 13 amino acids. Germline loops: CDR1 WNHNN, CDR2 SYGVQD (reference sequence). Trimming stripped 2 bases from V and 6 bases from J, with 8 bases between. In DNA form, the CDR3 reads TGCGCCAGCAGTGAGAGTGTGGGTCAGCCCCAGCATTTT. This sequence encodes CASSESVGQPQHF.

This CDR3 is CASTQGLGNQPQHF. CDR3 DNA: TGTGCCAGCACGCAGGGTCTGGGCAATCAGCCCCAGCATTTT. This chain links TRBV5-6 with TRBJ1-5; maybe TRBD1 (5 bases). This CDR3 spans 14 amino acids. V gave up 6 bases and J gave up 2 bases, with 12 bases separating them. Germline V gene sequence: CDR1 SGHDT, CDR2 YYEEEE.

This clone was seen more than once but under ten times. The gene calls are TRBV7-8 and TRBJ1-6; no reliable D call. The CDR3 is 15 residues long. Between the trimmed V and J ends, which lost 1 base and 7 bases, there was a span of 11 bases. Germline CDR1 reads SGHVS; CDR2 reads FQNEAQ. The CDR3 nucleotides are TGTGCCAGCAGCTTAGGAAGGTCTCCCAATTCACCCCTCCACTTT. As protein: CASSLGRSPNSPLHF.

The table lists this clone with a count of one. The chain carries TRBV5-8 and TRBJ1-5; 7 positions agree with TRBD1. The V and J ends lost 4 bases and 4 bases, in that order; junction bases with no gene match: 17. The V gene's germline CDR1 is SGHTS and CDR2 YDEGEE. This CDR3 has 18 amino acids. CDR3 amino acids: CASSPAADKDRENQPQHF. As DNA, the CDR3 is TGTGCCAGCAGCCCCGCGGCGGACAAAGACAGGGAGAATCAGCCCCAGCATTTT.

The table lists this clone with a few counts. The rearrangement links TRBV5-6 to TRBJ2-1; 10 bases map to TRBD2. After removal of 3 bases from V and 7 bases from J, the junction contained 10 bases not matched to a gene. Per the germline V gene, CDR1 is SGHDT and CDR2 is YYEEEE. The CDR3 loop spans 16 amino acids. As DNA, the CDR3 is TGTGCCAGCAGCTGGGAACTAGCGGGGCCTGGAAATGAGCAGTTCTTC. This gives the protein CASSWELAGPGNEQFF.

The V call is TRBV19, the J call TRBJ1-6; D perhaps matches TRBD1 (6 bases). The CDR3 consists of 16 residues. Germline V lookup: CDR1 LNHDA, CDR2 SQIVND (reference sequence). V was shortened by 7 bases and J by 3 bases, with 16 bases between the two germline ends. The CDR3 region is CASNPETGGYNSPLHF. The CDR3 region has the DNA TGTGCCAGTAACCCGGAGACAGGCGGCTATAATTCACCCCTCCACTTT.

This clone was picked up one time. The chain links TRBV27 to TRBJ2-5; 9 positions agree with TRBD2. With V trimmed by 5 bases and J by 1 base, 8 bases remained unmatched. Germline CDR1 MNHEY, CDR2 SMNVEV (reference sequence). This CDR3 region has 16 residues. CDR3 sequence reads: CASSLSGRSSQETQYF. CDR3 nucleotide sequence: TGTGCCAGCAGTCTTAGCGGGAGAAGTTCCCAAGAGACCCAGTACTTC.

The V call is TRBV12-5, the J call TRBJ1-5, with 10 bases that match TRBD1. CDR1 is LGHNT and CDR2 is FRNRAP in the germline V gene. With 5 bases clipped from V and 3 bases from J, the junction kept 10 bases outside the gene matches. The CDR3 totals 17 residues. The CDR3 DNA follows: TGTGCTAGTGGTCTCCCCGACAGGGGGCCTCACAATCAGCCCCAGCATTTT. Amino acids: CASGLPDRGPHNQPQHF.

This clone was picked up a small number of times. The V and J genes are TRBV2 and TRBJ2-3, with D unresolved. CDR1 SNHLY and CDR2 FYNNEI come from the germline V gene. Trimming stripped 6 bases from V and 2 bases from J, with 6 bases between. The CDR3 loop spans 12 amino acids. The DNA of the CDR3 is TGTGCCAGCAGCTCCACCACAGATACGCAGTATTTT. Its protein is CASSSTTDTQYF.

This clone appeared once. V usage is TRBV27 and J usage is TRBJ2-3; the match to TRBD2 covers 12 bases. This CDR3 has 15 residues. V was pared by 6 bases and J by 4 bases, with 5 bases of the junction left unmatched. Germline CDR1 and CDR2: MNHEY and SMNVEV (reference sequence). The CDR3 loop reads CASRPLAGGPDTQYF. In nucleotides, the CDR3 is TGTGCCAGCAGACCTCTAGCGGGGGGGCCAGATACGCAGTATTTT.

The J gene is TRBJ1-1, the V gene TRBV7-2, with a tentative D call TRBD1 (5 bases). The CDR3 length is 18 residues. V was clipped by 2 bases and J by 0 bases, with 19 bases between them. The germline V gene encodes CDR1 SGHTA and CDR2 FQGNSA. Here the CDR3 DNA reads TGTGCCAGCAGCTTATTCTATGGGGCAGGGTTCATGAACACTGAAGCTTTCTTT. It codes for CASSLFYGAGFMNTEAFF. Complete variable domain (other parts from reference TRBV7-2 and TRBJ1-1): GAGVSQSPSNKVTEKGKDVELRCDPISGHTALYWYRQSLGQGLEFLIYFQGNSAPDKSGLPSDRFSAERTGGSVSTLTIQRTQQEDSAVYLCASSLFYGAGFMNTEAFFGQGTRLTVV.

The rearrangement uses TRBV5-6 and TRBJ2-1; possible D gene TRBD2, 5 bases. CDR3 size: 13 residues. V lost 4 bases, J lost 7 bases, and 12 bases lay in between. Germline lookup yields CDR1 SGHDT and CDR2 YYEEEE. The CDR3 region is CASSEGSPNEQFF. The CDR3 DNA is TGTGCCAGCAGCGAGGGTTCACCAAATGAGCAGTTCTTC. The variable domain in full, with the rest retrieved from reference TRBV5-6 and TRBJ2-1, is DAGVTQSPTHLIKTRGQQVTLRCSPKSGHDTVSWYQQALGQGPQFIFQYYEEEERQRGNFPDRFSGHQFPNYSSELNVNALLLGDSALYLCASSEGSPNEQFFGPGTRLTVL.

The CDR3, as DNA: TGTGCCAGCAGCTTAGGAGGGACAGGGTCGCGTTCACCCCTCCACTTT. Translation: CASSLGGTGSRSPLHF. The chain carries TRBV7-8 and TRBJ1-6, with 9 nucleotides matching TRBD1. The ends lost 1 base at V and 9 bases at J; junction bases unmatched: 7. CDR1 and CDR2 from the germline V gene are SGHVS and FQNEAQ. This CDR3 contains 16 residues.

The J gene is TRBJ2-3, the V gene TRBV10-1, with unresolved D. There are 16 residues in the CDR3. Trimming removed 3 bases at V and 0 bases at J, with 13 bases between. Germline V gene data show CDR1 as WNHNN and CDR2 as SYGVQD (reference sequence). The CDR3, as DNA: TGCGCCAGCAGTGATCCGGGTGCCCCTAGCACAGATACGCAGTATTTT. It encodes CASSDPGAPSTDTQYF.

This sequence joins TRBV12-5 and TRBJ2-3, with D tentatively TRBD2 (5 bases). The CDR3 runs to 16 residues. V shed 5 bases and J shed 9 bases, with 24 bases lying between them. Germline CDR1 is LGHNT and CDR2 is FRNRAP. CDR3 residues: CASGTWGEHPGVTQYF. The CDR3 nucleotides read TGTGCTAGTGGTACGTGGGGAGAGCATCCAGGAGTGACGCAGTATTTT.

The rearrangement links TRBV9 to TRBJ1-2; a possible D gene is TRBD1 (5 bases). V dropped 3 bases and J dropped 3 bases, with 15 bases sitting between them. Germline CDR1 and CDR2: SGDLS and YYNGEE. This CDR3 is 15 amino acids long. CDR3 bases: TGTGCCAGCAGCGCCGACGGGGGGGTATACTATGGCTACACCTTC. Encoded protein: CASSADGGVYYGYTF.

The chain is built from TRBV19 and TRBJ2-3; TRBD2 agrees at 7 bases. Germline loops: CDR1 LNHDA, CDR2 SQIVND (reference sequence). With 3 bases clipped from V and 2 bases from J, the junction kept 5 bases outside the gene matches. CDR3 length: 15 residues. The CDR3 coding sequence is TGTGCCAGTAGTATTAGCGGGTTCTTCACAGATACGCAGTATTTT. Residues: CASSISGFFTDTQYF. The variable domain in full, completed from reference TRBV19 and TRBJ2-3, reads DGGITQSPKYLFRKEGQNVTLSCEQNLNHDAMYWYRQDPGQGLRLIYYSQIVNDFQKGDIAEGYSVSREKKESFPLTVTSAQKNPTAFYLCASSISGFFTDTQYFGPGTRLTVL.

A few counts support this clone. The rearrangement joins TRBV4-2 to TRBJ2-7; TRBD1 aligns across 11 bases. Germline V gene data show CDR1 as LGHNA and CDR2 as YNFKEQ. V gave up 0 bases and J gave up 3 bases; unmatched junction bases: 4. The CDR3 is 16 residues long. This CDR3 is CASSQDAGTGGYEQYF. The CDR3 DNA is TGTGCCAGCAGCCAAGATGCCGGGACAGGGGGCTACGAGCAGTACTTC.

The chain links TRBV11-2 to TRBJ2-4, with D possibly being TRBD2 (5 bases). The CDR3 sequence is 13 residues long. Germline lookup yields CDR1 SGHAT and CDR2 FQNNGV. Trimming stripped 1 base from V and 7 bases from J, with 8 bases between. CDR3 coding DNA: TGTGCCAGCAGCTTAGCATGGAGGAACATTCAGTACTTC. This codes for CASSLAWRNIQYF.

This rearrangement joins TRBV2 to TRBJ1-1, with D unresolved. Germline CDR1 reads SNHLY; CDR2 reads FYNNEI. V dropped 6 bases and J dropped 2 bases, with 10 bases sitting between them. The CDR3 contains 13 residues. In DNA, the CDR3 is TGTGCCAGCAGCGCCTTGGACAACACTGAAGCTTTCTTT. Protein sequence: CASSALDNTEAFF.

The chain combines TRBV5-1 with TRBJ2-2; 11 bases fit TRBD2. The ends lost 4 bases at V and 0 bases at J; junction bases unmatched: 2. The CDR3 is 16 amino acids. Germline values: CDR1 SGHRS, CDR2 YFSETQ. CDR3 amino acids: CASSLSGGANTGELFF. In nucleotides, the CDR3 is TGCGCCAGCAGCCTTAGCGGGGGGGCGAACACCGGGGAGCTGTTTTTT.

This clone was found once. This rearrangement joins TRBV18 to TRBJ1-4, with 9 bases fitting TRBD1. V shed 5 bases, J shed 3 bases, and the junction held 1 base outside the gene matches. The CDR3 spans 14 residues. CDR1 is KGHSH and CDR2 is LQKENI in the germline V gene. CDR3 amino acids: CASSGQGPNEKLFF. CDR3 DNA: TGTGCCAGCTCAGGACAGGGGCCTAATGAAAAACTGTTTTTT.

V and J are TRBV2 and TRBJ1-6; TRBD1 matches at 7 bases. The CDR3 contains 14 residues. V was clipped by 9 bases and J by 7 bases; unmatched bases: 9. Germline V CDR1 and CDR2: SNHLY, FYNNEI. The CDR3 sequence is CARGNRGENSPLHF. The CDR3 coding sequence is TGTGCCAGGGGAAACAGGGGCGAGAATTCACCCCTCCACTTT.

J is TRBJ2-3 and V is TRBV27; possibly TRBD2 for D (5 bases). This CDR3 spans 15 amino acids. Germline values: CDR1 MNHEY, CDR2 SMNVEV (reference sequence). Trimming removed 6 bases at V and 0 bases at J, with 13 bases between. The CDR3 sequence is CASRENSVSTDTQYF. For the CDR3, the DNA is TGTGCCAGCAGGGAGAATAGCGTTAGCACAGATACGCAGTATTTT.

This clone has just a few counts. The V call is TRBV5-1, the J call TRBJ2-5; 8 bases match TRBD1. The CDR3 has 16 amino acids. CDR1 is SGHRS, CDR2 YFSETQ, per germline. V was clipped by 5 bases and J by 4 bases; unmatched bases: 13. The CDR3 loop is CASRLRTLDRAETQYF. The CDR3 region has the DNA TGCGCCAGCAGGCTCCGTACCCTGGACAGGGCAGAGACCCAGTACTTC. Supplemented by reference TRBV5-1 and TRBJ2-5, the full variable domain reads KAGVTQTPRYLIKTRGQQVTLSCSPISGHRSVSWYQQTPGQGLQFLFEYFSETQRNKGNFPGRFSGRQFSNSRSEMNVSTLELGDSALYLCASRLRTLDRAETQYFGPGTRLLVL.

The chain carries TRBV10-1 and TRBJ1-2; possibly TRBD1 for D (5 bases). V was cut by 4 bases and J by 3 bases, with 12 bases left in between. CDR1 WNHNN and CDR2 SYGVQD come from the germline V gene (reference sequence). The length of the CDR3 is 14 residues. The CDR3 nucleotides read TGCGCCAGCAGTGGGCGACAGTGGGACTATGGCTACACCTTC. It specifies CASSGRQWDYGYTF.

By its share, this clone is medium-sized. The chain is built from TRBV2 and TRBJ2-1, with 11 nucleotides matching TRBD2. From germline, CDR1 is SNHLY and CDR2 FYNNEI. CDR3 length: 15 amino acids. The V gene end was trimmed by 4 bases and the J gene end by 4 bases; junction bases not matched to a gene: 3. The CDR3 protein is CASSGSGGVYNEQFF. The CDR3 DNA sequence: TGTGCCAGCAGTGGTAGCGGGGGGGTTTACAATGAGCAGTTCTTC.

In its sample, this clone was seen once. This chain links TRBV9 with TRBJ1-5; 9 nucleotides match TRBD1. Germline CDR1 and CDR2: SGDLS and YYNGEE. V shed 0 bases, J shed 3 bases, and the junction held 4 bases outside the gene matches. CDR3 length: 16 amino acids. The CDR3 sequence: CASSVGTGDYNQPQHF. The DNA for the CDR3 is TGTGCCAGCAGCGTAGGGACAGGGGATTACAATCAGCCCCAGCATTTT. Supplemented by reference TRBV9 and TRBJ1-5, the full variable domain reads DSGVTQTPKHLITATGQRVTLRCSPRSGDLSVYWYQQSLDQGLQFLIQYYNGEERAKGNILERFSAQQFPDLHSELNLSSLELGDSALYFCASSVGTGDYNQPQHFGDGTRLSIL.